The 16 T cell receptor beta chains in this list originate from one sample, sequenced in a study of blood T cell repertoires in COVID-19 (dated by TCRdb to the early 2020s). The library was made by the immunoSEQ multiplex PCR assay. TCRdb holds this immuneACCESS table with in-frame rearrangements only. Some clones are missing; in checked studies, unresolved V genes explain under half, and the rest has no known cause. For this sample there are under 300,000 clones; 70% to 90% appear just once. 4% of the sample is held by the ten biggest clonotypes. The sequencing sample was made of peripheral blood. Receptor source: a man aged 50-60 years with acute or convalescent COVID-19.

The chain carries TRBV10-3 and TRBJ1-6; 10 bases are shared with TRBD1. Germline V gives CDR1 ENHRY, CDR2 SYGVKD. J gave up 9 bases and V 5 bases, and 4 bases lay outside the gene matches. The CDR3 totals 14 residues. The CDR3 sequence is CAISTGTGVSPLHF. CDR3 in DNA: TGTGCCATCAGTACCGGGACAGGGGTTTCACCCCTCCACTTT.

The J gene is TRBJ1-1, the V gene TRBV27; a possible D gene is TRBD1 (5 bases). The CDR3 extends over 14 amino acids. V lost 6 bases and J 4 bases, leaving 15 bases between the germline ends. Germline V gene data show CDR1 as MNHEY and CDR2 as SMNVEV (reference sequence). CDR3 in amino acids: CASRSGRRGTEAFF. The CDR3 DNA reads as TGTGCCAGCAGGTCCGGACGAAGGGGCACTGAAGCTTTCTTT.

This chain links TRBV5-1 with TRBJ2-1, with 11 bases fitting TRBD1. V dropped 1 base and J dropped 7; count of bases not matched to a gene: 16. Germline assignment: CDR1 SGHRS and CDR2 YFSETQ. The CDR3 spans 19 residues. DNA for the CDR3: TGCGCCAGCAGCTTGAGGGGACAGGGGGGACTAGTTACCCTGAATGAGCAGTTCTTC. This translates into CASSLRGQGGLVTLNEQFF.

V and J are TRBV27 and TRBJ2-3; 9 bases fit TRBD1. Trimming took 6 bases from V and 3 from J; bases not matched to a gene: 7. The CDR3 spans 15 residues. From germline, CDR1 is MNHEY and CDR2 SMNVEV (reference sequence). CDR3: CASSPGQGATDTQYF. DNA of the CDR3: TGTGCCAGCAGCCCGGGACAGGGAGCAACAGATACGCAGTATTTT.

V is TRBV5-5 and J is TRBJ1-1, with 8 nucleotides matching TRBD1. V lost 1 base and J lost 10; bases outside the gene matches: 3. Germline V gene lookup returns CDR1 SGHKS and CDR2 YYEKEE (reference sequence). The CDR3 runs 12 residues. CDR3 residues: CASSLSGGTAFF. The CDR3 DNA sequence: TGTGCCAGCAGCTTGTCAGGGGGCACAGCTTTCTTT.

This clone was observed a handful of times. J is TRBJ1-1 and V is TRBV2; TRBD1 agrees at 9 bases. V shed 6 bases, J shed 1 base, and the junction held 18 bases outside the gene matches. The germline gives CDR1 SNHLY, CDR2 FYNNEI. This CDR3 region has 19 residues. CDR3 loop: CASSPGITNRGLRNTEAFF. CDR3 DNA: TGTGCCAGCAGCCCCGGGATTACAAACAGGGGGCTTCGGAACACTGAAGCTTTCTTT.

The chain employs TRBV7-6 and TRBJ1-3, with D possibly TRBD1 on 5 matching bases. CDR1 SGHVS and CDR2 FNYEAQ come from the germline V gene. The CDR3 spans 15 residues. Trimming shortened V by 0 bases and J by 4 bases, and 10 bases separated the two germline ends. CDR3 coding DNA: TGTGCCAGCAGCTTAGCGGAGGGGAGAGGAAACACCATATATTTT. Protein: CASSLAEGRGNTIYF.

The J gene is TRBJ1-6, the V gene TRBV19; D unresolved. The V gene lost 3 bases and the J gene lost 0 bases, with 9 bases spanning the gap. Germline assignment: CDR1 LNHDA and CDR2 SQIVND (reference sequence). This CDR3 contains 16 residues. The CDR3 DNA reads TGTGCCAGTAGTATTTTTGGGAGCTCCTATAATTCACCCCTCCACTTT. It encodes CASSIFGSSYNSPLHF. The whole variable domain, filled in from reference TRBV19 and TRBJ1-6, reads DGGITQSPKYLFRKEGQNVTLSCEQNLNHDAMYWYRQDPGQGLRLIYYSQIVNDFQKGDIAEGYSVSREKKESFPLTVTSAQKNPTAFYLCASSIFGSSYNSPLHFGNGTRLTVT.

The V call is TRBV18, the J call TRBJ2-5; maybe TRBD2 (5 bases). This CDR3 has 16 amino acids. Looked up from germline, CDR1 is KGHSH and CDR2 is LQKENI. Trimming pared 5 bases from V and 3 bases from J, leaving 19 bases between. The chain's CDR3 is CASSGLTSIFEETQYF. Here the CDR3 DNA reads TGTGCCAGCTCAGGGCTCACTAGTATTTTTGAAGAGACCCAGTACTTC. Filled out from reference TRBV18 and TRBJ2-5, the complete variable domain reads NAGVMQNPRHLVRRRGQEARLRCSPMKGHSHVYWYRQLPEEGLKFMVYLQKENIIDESGMPKERFSAEFPKEGPSILRIQQVVRGDSAAYFCASSGLTSIFEETQYFGPGTRLLVL.

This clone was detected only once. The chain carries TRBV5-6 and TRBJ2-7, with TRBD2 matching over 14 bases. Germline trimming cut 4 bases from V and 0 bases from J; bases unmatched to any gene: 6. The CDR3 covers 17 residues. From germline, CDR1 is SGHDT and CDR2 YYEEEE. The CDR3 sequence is CASSPLGLAGDSYEQYF. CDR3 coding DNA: TGTGCCAGCAGCCCATTGGGACTAGCGGGGGACTCCTACGAGCAGTACTTC.

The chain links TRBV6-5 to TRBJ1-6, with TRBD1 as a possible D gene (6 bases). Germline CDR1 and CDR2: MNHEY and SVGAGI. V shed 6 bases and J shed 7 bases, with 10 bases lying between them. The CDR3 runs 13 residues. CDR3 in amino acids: CASRQGFNSPLHF. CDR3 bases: TGTGCCAGCAGGCAGGGGTTCAATTCACCCCTCCACTTT.

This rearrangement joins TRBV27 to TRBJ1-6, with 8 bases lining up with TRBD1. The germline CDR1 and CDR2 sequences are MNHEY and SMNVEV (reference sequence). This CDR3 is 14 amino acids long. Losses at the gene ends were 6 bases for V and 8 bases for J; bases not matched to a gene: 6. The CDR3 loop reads CASRKTGEYSPLHF. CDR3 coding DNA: TGTGCCAGCAGAAAGACAGGGGAATATTCACCCCTCCACTTT.

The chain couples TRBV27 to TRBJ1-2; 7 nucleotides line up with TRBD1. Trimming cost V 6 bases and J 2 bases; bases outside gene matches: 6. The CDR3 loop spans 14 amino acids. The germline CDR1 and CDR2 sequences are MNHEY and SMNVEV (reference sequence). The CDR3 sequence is CASSSDRANYGYTF. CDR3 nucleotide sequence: TGTGCCAGCAGCTCCGACAGGGCGAACTATGGCTACACCTTC.

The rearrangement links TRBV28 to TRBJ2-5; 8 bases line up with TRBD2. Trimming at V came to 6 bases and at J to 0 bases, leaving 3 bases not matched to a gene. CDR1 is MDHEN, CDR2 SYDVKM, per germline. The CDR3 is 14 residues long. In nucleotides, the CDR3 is TGTGCCAGCAGCAGCGGGAGCCACCAAGAGACCCAGTACTTC. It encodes CASSSGSHQETQYF.

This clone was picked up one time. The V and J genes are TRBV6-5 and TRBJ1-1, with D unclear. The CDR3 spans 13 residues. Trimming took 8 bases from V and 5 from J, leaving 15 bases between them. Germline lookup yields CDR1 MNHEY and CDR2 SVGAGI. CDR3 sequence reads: CASVKDGRTEAFF. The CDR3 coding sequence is TGTGCCAGCGTTAAGGACGGGAGGACTGAAGCTTTCTTT.

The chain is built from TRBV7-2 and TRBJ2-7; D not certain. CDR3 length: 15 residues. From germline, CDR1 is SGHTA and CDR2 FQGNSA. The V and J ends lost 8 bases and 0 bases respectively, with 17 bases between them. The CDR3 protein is CASSASRVLSYEQYF. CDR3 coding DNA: TGTGCCAGCTCAGCTTCACGGGTTCTCTCCTACGAGCAGTACTTC.